These T cell receptor beta chains were read from a single sample in a study of early T cells in non-severe SARS-CoV-2 infection. One entry per CDR3 protein results from TCRdb running MiXCR on the 5' RACE reads. The sample records more than 60,000 distinct CDR3 sequences, 4.9% being singletons. The specimen was whole blood. The receptor source for this set is an adult who was a healthcare worker with PCR-confirmed SARS-CoV-2 infection or an uninfected control (not recorded which). Each CDR3 is given with its conserved first and last residue. D genes are given only for firm matches. Only part of the rows carry a size: once, few, many, or a class if the clone is expanded.

size	D	V	J	length	DNA	CDR3
many	-	TRBV7-2	TRBJ2-4	17	TGTGCCAGCAGCCGACCGCCAGCGGTGGGAGCCAAAAACATTCAGTACTTC	CASSRPPAVGAKNIQYF
few	TRBD2	TRBV4-2	TRBJ2-7	15	TGTGCCAGCAGCCAAGAACTAGCGGGAGCTTTCGGGCAGTACTTC	CASSQELAGAFGQYF
many	TRBD2	TRBV19	TRBJ2-1	17	TGTGCCAGTAGTAAACCACAGCGGGAGGGTCTCCCGAATGAGCAGTTCTTC	CASSKPQREGLPNEQFF
many	-	TRBV12-3/TRBV12-4	TRBJ1-4	14	TGTGCCAGCAGGCATACGGACAGCATCGGAAAACTGTTTTTT	CASRHTDSIGKLFF
many	TRBD1	TRBV6-1	TRBJ1-4	14	TGTGCCAGCAGGGACAGGGACACCATACCAAAACTGTTTTTT	CASRDRDTIPKLFF
many	TRBD1	TRBV12-3/TRBV12-4	TRBJ1-1	13	TGTGCCAGCACTTCAGGGGGGAACACTGAAGCTTTCTTT	CASTSGGNTEAFF
-	-	TRBV9	TRBJ1-1	15	TGTGCCAGCAGCCCCCGGGTTAGGGGGGACACTGAAGCTTTCTTT	CASSPRVRGDTEAFF
many	-	TRBV12-3/TRBV12-4	TRBJ1-5	13	TGTGCCAGCAGCCAGGAGAGGGATCAGCCCCAGCATTTT	CASSQERDQPQHF
many	-	TRBV3-1	TRBJ2-7	14	TGTGCCAGCAGCGAAGCCGCTCTGGGGTACGAGCAGTACTTC	CASSEAALGYEQYF
many	TRBD2	TRBV4-2	TRBJ2-2	18	TGTGCCAGCAGACCCTGGTCCGAGACTAGCGGGCGCACCGGGGAGCTGTTTTTT	CASRPWSETSGRTGELFF
many	-	TRBV19	TRBJ1-4	12	TGTGCCAGTACTACAGGGATTGAAAAACTGTTTTTT	CASTTGIEKLFF
-	-	TRBV6-5	TRBJ1-1	13	TGTGCCAGCAGTTACTCGAGGAACACTGAAGCTTTCTTT	CASSYSRNTEAFF
few	-	TRBV7-9	TRBJ2-1	12	TGTGCCAGCAGCTTAACAGACAATGAGCAGTTCTTC	CASSLTDNEQFF
many	-	TRBV9	TRBJ2-5	14	TGTGCCAGCAGCACCTCAATCGCACAAGAGACCCAGTACTTC	CASSTSIAQETQYF
few	TRBD1	TRBV11-2	TRBJ2-5	14	TGTGCCAGCAGCTTAGATAGGGGACAGGAGACCCAGTACTTC	CASSLDRGQETQYF
many	-	TRBV9	TRBJ2-3	15	TGTGCCAGCAGCGTAGCTCTAAGGTCCACAGATACGCAGTATTTT	CASSVALRSTDTQYF
many	-	TRBV6-1	TRBJ2-3	12	TGTGCCACAAGAAAGGGCCGGGATACGCAGTATTTT	CATRKGRDTQYF
many	TRBD1	TRBV18	TRBJ2-1	17	TGTGCCAGCTCACCCTTTTCCGGGACAGGAAAATATAATGAGCAGTTCTTC	CASSPFSGTGKYNEQFF
few	-	TRBV4-1	TRBJ1-1	14	TGCGCCAGCAGCCAAGATTGGGCGAAGGGTGAAGCTTTCTTT	CASSQDWAKGEAFF
-	TRBD2	TRBV20-1	TRBJ2-7	14	TGCAGCGGGACTAGCGGGCTTCATACCTACGAGCAGTACTTC	CSGTSGLHTYEQYF
many	-	TRBV11-2	TRBJ2-1	13	TGTGCCAGTAGGGATTTTCTCTACAATGAGCAGTTCTTC	CASRDFLYNEQFF
many	-	TRBV28	TRBJ2-7	13	TGTGCCACCCATACCGGGGTGGCCTACGAGCAGTACTTC	CATHTGVAYEQYF
many	-	TRBV3-1	TRBJ1-2	12	TGTGCCAGCAGCACGGGGGTCAGCGGCTACACCTTC	CASSTGVSGYTF
many	-	TRBV29-1	TRBJ2-3	15	TGCAGCGTTGTGGACGGGACATATCACACAGATACGCAGTATTTT	CSVVDGTYHTDTQYF
many	-	TRBV19	TRBJ1-1	13	TGTGCCAGTAGTATTGGCAGGCAATTTGAAGCTTTCTTT	CASSIGRQFEAFF
-	TRBD2	TRBV5-1	TRBJ2-2	15	TGCGCCAGCAGCCTGAGCGGGAGGGGAGCCGGGGAGCTGTTTTTT	CASSLSGRGAGELFF
-	TRBD2	TRBV20-1	TRBJ2-1	15	TGCAGTGCTCCCTATAGCGGGGGAAGCGGGAATGAGCAGTTCTTC	CSAPYSGGSGNEQFF
many	TRBD1	TRBV7-2	TRBJ1-6	16	TGTGCCAGCAGCTCAACTCCGAACAGGGGTAATTCACCCCTCCACTTT	CASSSTPNRGNSPLHF
few	TRBD1	TRBV24-1	TRBJ2-7	15	TGTGCCACCAGTGACCGGACAGGAAGCTCCTACGAGCAGTACTTC	CATSDRTGSSYEQYF
-	TRBD2	TRBV4-1	TRBJ2-5	18	TGCGCCAGCAGCCAACTTACTAGCGGGAGGGGGTACCAAGAGACCCAGTACTTC	CASSQLTSGRGYQETQYF
many	TRBD2	TRBV20-1	TRBJ2-5	15	TGCAGTGCTAGTGGGACTAGCGGGAGGGAGGAGACCCAGTACTTC	CSASGTSGREETQYF
many	-	TRBV7-9	TRBJ2-1	14	TGTGCCAGCAGCACCCAAGTCTCCTACAATGAGCAGTTCTTC	CASSTQVSYNEQFF
many	-	TRBV5-5	TRBJ2-2	14	TGTGCCAGCAGCTTGGCCGTGAGGGCCGGGGAGCTGTTTTTT	CASSLAVRAGELFF
many	-	TRBV20-1	TRBJ2-5	14	TGCAGTGCTAGTCCCGCGGGATATGAGAGGACCCAGTACTTC	CSASPAGYERTQYF
many	-	TRBV5-1	TRBJ2-3	13	TGCGCCAGCAGCAGGGGCGGCTCAGATACGCAGTATTTT	CASSRGGSDTQYF
many	TRBD1	TRBV27	TRBJ1-3	16	TGTGCCAGCAGCCGCTGGGGGACAGGGGGAGGAAACACCATATATTTT	CASSRWGTGGGNTIYF
few	-	TRBV11-3	TRBJ2-1	14	TGTGCCAGCAGTATATCGGCTTTCTACAATGAGCAGTTCTTC	CASSISAFYNEQFF
many	-	TRBV5-4	TRBJ2-7	14	TGTGCCAGCAGGACCGACTTTAACTCCTACGAGCAGTACTTC	CASRTDFNSYEQYF
few	-	TRBV7-9	TRBJ1-1	16	TGTGCCAGCAGCTCTTGGATGGGACAAGAGAACACTGAAGCTTTCTTT	CASSSWMGQENTEAFF
many	-	TRBV12-3/TRBV12-4	TRBJ1-1	14	TGTGCCAGCAGTTTCGGGGAGGGGGACACTGAAGCTTTCTTT	CASSFGEGDTEAFF
many	-	TRBV7-8	TRBJ1-5	16	TGTGCCAGCAGCTTAGCGTATTCCGGGGGCAATCAGCCCCAGCATTTT	CASSLAYSGGNQPQHF
few	-	TRBV4-2	TRBJ1-3	20	TGTGCCAGCAGCCAAGATTATGTGGGACAAGGGCCTCCCACTGGAAACACCATATATTTT	CASSQDYVGQGPPTGNTIYF
many	TRBD2	TRBV25-1	TRBJ2-1	14	TGTGCCAGCAGTGTTAGCGGGCAGTACAATGAGCAGTTCTTC	CASSVSGQYNEQFF